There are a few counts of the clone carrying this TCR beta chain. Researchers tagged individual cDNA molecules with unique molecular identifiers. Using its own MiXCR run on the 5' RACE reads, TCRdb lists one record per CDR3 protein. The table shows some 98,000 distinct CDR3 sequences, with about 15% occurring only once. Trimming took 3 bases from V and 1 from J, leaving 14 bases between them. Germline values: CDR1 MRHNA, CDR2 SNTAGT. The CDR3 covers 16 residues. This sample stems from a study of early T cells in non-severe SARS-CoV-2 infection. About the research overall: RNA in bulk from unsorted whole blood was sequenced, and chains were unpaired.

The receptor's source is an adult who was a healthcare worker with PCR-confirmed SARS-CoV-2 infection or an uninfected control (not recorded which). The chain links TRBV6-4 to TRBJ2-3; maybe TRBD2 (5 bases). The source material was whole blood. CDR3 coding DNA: TGTGCCAGCAGTGAGTCTGGGGTCGGGGGCACAGATACGCAGTATTTT. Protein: CASSESGVGGTDTQYF.